The present T cell receptor (beta chain) was sequenced within a study of monozygotic twins with inflammatory bowel disease. Per the germline V gene, CDR1 is SGHTA and CDR2 is FQGNSA. This CDR3 has 15 amino acids. With the 5' RACE reads reprocessed, TCRdb shows one record per CDR3 protein and no DNA. The sample's table shows some 150,000 distinct CDR3 sequences. This chain links TRBV7-2 with TRBJ2-1; TCRdb names TRBD2, which stays unverified in the absence of DNA. The sequence was collected from a human donor with ulcerative colitis or Crohn's disease, or a healthy co-twin of an affected twin (not recorded which). The sequencing sample was made of blood. The CDR3 here is CASSRRLAGYNEQFF. Together with reference TRBV7-2 and TRBJ2-1, the CDR3 gives the full variable domain: GAGVSQSPSNKVTEKGKDVELRCDPISGHTALYWYRQSLGQGLEFLIYFQGNSAPDKSGLPSDRFSAERTGGSVSTLTIQRTQQEDSAVYLCASSRRLAGYNEQFFGPGTRLTVL.